A selection of T cell receptor beta chains follows, all from one sample in a study of blood T cell repertoires in COVID-19. Sequenced by immunoSEQ multiplex PCR; TCRdb stores in-frame clones only, minus some. Among under 200,000 clones listed, roughly 83% were seen once. The sequencing input was PBMCs or T cells enriched from blood (not recorded which). These receptors were obtained from a woman aged 60-70 years who had recovered from COVID-19. CDR3s include the opening cysteine and the closing phenylalanine or tryptophan. Fields, in order: V gene, J gene, CDR3 length, clone size, D gene, CDR3 protein, CDR3 DNA. The D gene is left open where the match is weak. For some rows the clone size is stated as once, few or many, or as a class when expanded; others skip it.

V: TRBV27
J: TRBJ1-2
length: 16
size: NA
D: NA
CDR3: CASSLSSVTSVRGYTF
DNA: TGTGCCAGCAGTTTGTCGTCGGTCACCTCTGTTCGCGGCTACACCTTC

V: TRBV11-2
J: TRBJ1-6
length: 14
size: NA
D: TRBD1
CDR3: CASSSRTGNSPLHF
DNA: TGTGCCAGCAGCTCCCGGACAGGGAATTCACCCCTCCACTTT

V: TRBV5-1
J: TRBJ1-4
length: 15
size: NA
D: NA
CDR3: CASSIQGTSGEKLFF
DNA: TGCGCCAGCAGCATTCAGGGGACCTCTGGTGAAAAACTGTTTTTT

V: TRBV7-9
J: TRBJ2-1
length: 11
size: few
D: NA
CDR3: CASSPGDEQFF
DNA: TGTGCCAGCAGCCCGGGGGATGAGCAGTTCTTC

V: TRBV29-1
J: TRBJ2-5
length: 12
size: NA
D: NA
CDR3: CSVGTAQETQYF
DNA: TGCAGCGTTGGAACTGCACAAGAGACCCAGTACTTC

V: TRBV25-1
J: TRBJ1-5
length: 16
size: NA
D: NA
CDR3: CASSEGSWGRNQPQHF
DNA: TGTGCCAGCAGTGAAGGTTCGTGGGGGCGCAATCAGCCCCAGCATTTT

V: TRBV9
J: TRBJ1-1
length: 14
size: NA
D: NA
CDR3: CASSSGLEHTEAFF
DNA: TGTGCCAGCAGCTCCGGGTTGGAACACACTGAAGCTTTCTTT

V: TRBV6-5
J: TRBJ1-6
length: 13
size: NA
D: NA
CDR3: CASSPGSSSPLHF
DNA: TGTGCCAGCAGCCCGGGTAGTAGTTCACCCCTCCACTTT

V: TRBV28
J: TRBJ2-5
length: 14
size: NA
D: TRBD2
CDR3: CASRDSGSRETQYF
DNA: TGTGCCAGCAGGGATAGCGGGAGTAGGGAGACCCAGTACTTC

V: TRBV7-9
J: TRBJ1-5
length: 15
size: once
D: TRBD1
CDR3: CASSLGQGRDQPQHF
DNA: TGTGCCAGCAGCTTGGGACAGGGTCGGGATCAGCCCCAGCATTTT

V: TRBV6-5
J: TRBJ2-3
length: 15
size: NA
D: TRBD2
CDR3: CASSIRWGGTDTQYF
DNA: TGTGCCAGCAGTATTAGGTGGGGGGGAACAGATACGCAGTATTTT

V: TRBV28
J: TRBJ1-1
length: 14
size: NA
D: NA
CDR3: CASSGSRGNTEAFF
DNA: TGTGCCAGCAGTGGATCGCGGGGGAACACTGAAGCTTTCTTT

V: TRBV6-1
J: TRBJ1-5
length: 15
size: NA
D: TRBD1
CDR3: CASSDRDRVNQPQHF
DNA: TGTGCCAGCAGTGACCGGGACAGGGTCAATCAGCCCCAGCATTTT

V: TRBV5-1
J: TRBJ1-2
length: 12
size: once
D: NA
CDR3: CASSEDRGRGTF
DNA: TGCGCCAGCAGCGAGGACAGAGGGCGCGGAACCTTC

V: TRBV30
J: TRBJ1-2
length: 13
size: NA
D: NA
CDR3: CAWSTQVFYGYTF
DNA: TGTGCCTGGAGTACCCAGGTCTTCTATGGCTACACCTTC

V: TRBV5-1
J: TRBJ2-2
length: 19
size: NA
D: TRBD2
CDR3: CASSLRPSGDPANTGELFF
DNA: TGCGCCAGCAGCTTGAGGCCTAGCGGGGACCCGGCGAACACCGGGGAGCTGTTTTTT

V: TRBV9
J: TRBJ2-2
length: 16
size: NA
D: NA
CDR3: CASSVGWGSVSGELFF
DNA: TGTGCCAGCAGCGTAGGATGGGGTAGCGTGTCCGGGGAGCTGTTTTTT

V: TRBV11-2
J: TRBJ2-7
length: 19
size: NA
D: TRBD2
CDR3: CASSLSWGGSGRLPYEQYF
DNA: TGTGCCAGCAGCTTATCCTGGGGGGGGTCTGGGCGGTTACCATACGAGCAGTACTTC

V: TRBV19
J: TRBJ1-1
length: 16
size: NA
D: TRBD1
CDR3: CASRHRDRGSYTEAFF
DNA: TGTGCCAGTAGACACCGGGACAGGGGGTCTTACACTGAAGCTTTCTTT

V: TRBV11-3
J: TRBJ2-3
length: 13
size: NA
D: NA
CDR3: CASSLSSADTQYF
DNA: TGTGCCAGCAGCTTGTCTAGCGCCGATACGCAGTATTTT

V: TRBV2
J: TRBJ1-5
length: 19
size: NA
D: TRBD1
CDR3: CASSDVAGGTTVSNQPQHF
DNA: TGTGCCAGCAGTGATGTGGCAGGGGGTACGACGGTGAGCAATCAGCCCCAGCATTTT

V: TRBV19
J: TRBJ1-5
length: 15
size: NA
D: TRBD1
CDR3: CASSPGQGRWQPQHF
DNA: TGTGCCAGTAGTCCGGGACAGGGGAGGTGGCAGCCCCAGCATTTT

V: TRBV7-6
J: TRBJ2-5
length: 13
size: few
D: TRBD2
CDR3: CASKRGGRETQYF
DNA: TGTGCCAGCAAGCGGGGGGGCCGGGAGACCCAGTACTTC

V: TRBV7-3
J: TRBJ2-1
length: 17
size: NA
D: NA
CDR3: CASSPYGGHSSYNEQFF
DNA: TGTGCCAGCAGCCCCTATGGGGGACACAGCTCCTACAATGAGCAGTTCTTC

V: TRBV11-2
J: TRBJ2-1
length: 15
size: NA
D: NA
CDR3: CASSLGTSPYNEQFF
DNA: TGTGCCAGCAGCTTAGGGACTTCACCCTACAATGAGCAGTTCTTC

V: TRBV30
J: TRBJ2-5
length: 15
size: NA
D: NA
CDR3: CAWTHRHPGRETQYF
DNA: TGTGCCTGGACCCATCGACACCCAGGGCGGGAGACCCAGTACTTC